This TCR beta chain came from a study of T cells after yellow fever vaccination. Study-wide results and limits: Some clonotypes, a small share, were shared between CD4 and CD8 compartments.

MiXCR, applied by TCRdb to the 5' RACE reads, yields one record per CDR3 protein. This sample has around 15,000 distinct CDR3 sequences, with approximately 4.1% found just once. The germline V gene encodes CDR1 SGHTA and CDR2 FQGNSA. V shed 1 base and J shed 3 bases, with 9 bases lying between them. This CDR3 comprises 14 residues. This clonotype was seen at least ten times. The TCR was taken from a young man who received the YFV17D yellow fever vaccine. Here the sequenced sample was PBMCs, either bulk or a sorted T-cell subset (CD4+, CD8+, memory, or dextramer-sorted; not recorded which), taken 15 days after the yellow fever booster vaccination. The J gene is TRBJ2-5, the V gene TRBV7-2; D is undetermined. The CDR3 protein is CASSLEVQKETQYF. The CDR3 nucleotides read TGTGCCAGCAGCTTAGAGGTACAAAAAGAGACCCAGTACTTC. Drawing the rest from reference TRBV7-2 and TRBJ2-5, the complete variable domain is GAGVSQSPSNKVTEKGKDVELRCDPISGHTALYWYRQSLGQGLEFLIYFQGNSAPDKSGLPSDRFSAERTGGSVSTLTIQRTQQEDSAVYLCASSLEVQKETQYFGPGTRLLVL.